These 5 T cell receptor beta chains originate from one sample sequenced in a study of T-cell reconstitution after alpha-beta-depleted transplantation in children. The TCRbeta library was prepared with unique molecular identifiers. TCRdb re-derived calls from the PCR reads in MiXCR, one entry per CDR3 protein. Of 800,000 to 1,000,000 distinct CDR3 sequences listed, about 26% were seen once; the top ten hold over 25%. Material: PBMCs, mostly from graft donor cells, obtained 360 days after TCRalphabeta/CD19-depleted stem cell transplant. The receptors originated from a boy under three years old who had a stem cell transplant for SCID, so the T cells may come from the graft donor.

This clonotype has only a few counts. The chain has TRBV5-1 and TRBJ2-3, with D perhaps matching TRBD2 (5 bases). The CDR3 is 15 amino acids. The ends were cut back, 0 bases at V and 1 base at J, with 9 bases in the middle. Germline V gene data show CDR1 as SGHRS and CDR2 as YFSETQ. CDR3 bases: TGCGCCAGCAGCTTGGAAACGCGGGGCACAGATACGCAGTATTTT. Protein product: CASSLETRGTDTQYF.

The V gene is TRBV9, the J gene TRBJ1-2; 8 nucleotides agree with TRBD1. The CDR3 covers 13 residues. The V and J ends lost 3 bases and 8 bases, in that order; junction bases with no gene match: 6. Germline-derived CDR1 and CDR2 are SGDLS and YYNGEE. The DNA for the CDR3 is TGTGCCAGCAGCGCGACAGGGGTACGGGGCTACACCTTC. Residues: CASSATGVRGYTF. Complete variable domain (other parts from reference TRBV9 and TRBJ1-2): DSGVTQTPKHLITATGQRVTLRCSPRSGDLSVYWYQQSLDQGLQFLIQYYNGEERAKGNILERFSAQQFPDLHSELNLSSLELGDSALYFCASSATGVRGYTFGSGTRLTVV.

This clonotype was seen a handful of times. The chain combines TRBV29-1 with TRBJ2-7; TRBD1 agrees at 9 bases. Germline loops: CDR1 SQVTM, CDR2 ANQGSEA. Losses at the gene ends were 0 bases for V and 7 bases for J; bases not matched to a gene: 19. This CDR3 has 18 amino acids. The CDR3 loop reads CSVEEGRFGGTGRLEQYF. CDR3 DNA sequence: TGCAGCGTTGAAGAAGGACGTTTCGGTGGGACAGGGCGCCTGGAGCAGTACTTC.

This clonotype came up many times. The chain couples TRBV5-1 to TRBJ2-1; D is possibly TRBD2 (6 bases). CDR1 is SGHRS and CDR2 is YFSETQ in the germline V gene. V gave up 0 bases and J gave up 9 bases, with 10 bases separating them. The CDR3 is 13 residues long. This CDR3 is CASSLAVEGEQFF. In DNA, the CDR3 is TGCGCCAGCAGCTTGGCGGTGGAGGGTGAGCAGTTCTTC.

A few counts support this clonotype. The gene calls are TRBV6-1 and TRBJ1-2; D uncertain. Trimming cost V 8 bases and J 6 bases, with 19 bases left between them. The germline gives CDR1 MNHNS, CDR2 SASEGT. There are 14 residues in the CDR3. CDR3 region: CASGISTRLDGYTF. CDR3 coding DNA: TGTGCCAGCGGAATTTCGACCCGGCTGGATGGCTACACCTTC.